The 22 T cell receptor beta chains below all came from one sample that was sequenced in a study of T cells after yellow fever vaccination. Each CDR3 protein is one row after TCRdb ran MiXCR on the 5' RACE reads. The sample has some 240,000 distinct CDR3 sequences; more than 3.5% are singletons. The source was PBMCs, collected 15 days after the yellow fever booster vaccination. Receptors originate from a man aged 18 to 29 who received the YFV17D yellow fever vaccine.

This clonotype was counted at least ten times. The chain has TRBV12-3 or TRBV12-4 and TRBJ2-4, with a weak D call TRBD1 (5 bases). There are 14 residues in the CDR3. Trimming shortened V by 1 base and J by 4 bases, and 8 bases separated the two germline ends. Written as DNA, the CDR3 is TGTGCCAGCAGTTTAGTGGCAGGGAAAAACATTCAGTACTTC. Residues: CASSLVAGKNIQYF.

In this sample, this clonotype turned up many times. This chain joins TRBV15 and TRBJ2-1; D is tentatively TRBD1 or TRBD2 (6 bases each). Trimming removed 2 bases at V and 10 bases at J, with 18 bases between. The CDR3 runs 15 residues. Germline lookup yields CDR1 LNHNV and CDR2 YYDKDF (reference sequence). The chain's CDR3 is CATSRWGAAAEEQFF. Written as DNA, the CDR3 is TGTGCCACCAGCAGATGGGGGGCCGCCGCGGAGGAGCAGTTCTTC.

The chain carries TRBV12-3 or TRBV12-4 and TRBJ2-3; tentatively, D is TRBD1 (6 bases). The CDR3 loop spans 14 amino acids. The V end was cut by 4 bases, the J end by 3 bases, with 11 bases between. CDR3 nucleotide sequence: TGTGCCAGCAGTTACAGGGTGGGGACAGATACGCAGTATTTT. Amino acid sequence: CASSYRVGTDTQYF.

In this sample, this clonotype turned up many times. The V gene is TRBV4-3, the J gene TRBJ2-7, with 7 bases lining up with TRBD2. The CDR3 runs to 16 residues. Germline values: CDR1 LGHNA, CDR2 YSLEER. After removal of 0 bases from V and 1 base from J, the junction contained 6 bases not matched to a gene. The CDR3 DNA is TGCGCCAGCAGCCAAGAGGCCGGGGGGATTTCCTACGAGCAGTACTTC. It codes for CASSQEAGGISYEQYF.

Many counts were recorded for this clonotype. The chain carries TRBV12-3 or TRBV12-4 and TRBJ1-2; perhaps TRBD1 as D (5 bases). This CDR3 is built from 11 residues. Trimming removed 4 bases from V and 7 bases from J, with 7 bases in between. CDR3 DNA sequence: TGTGCCAGCAGTTGGGGGGGTGGCTACACCTTC. Translated, it gives CASSWGGGYTF.

This clonotype was detected many times. The J gene is TRBJ1-1, the V gene TRBV7-9, with a weak D call TRBD1 (5 bases). The CDR3 consists of 14 residues. The V gene lost 3 bases and the J gene lost 1 base, with 9 bases spanning the gap. The germline V gene encodes CDR1 SEHNR and CDR2 FQNEAQ (reference sequence). The DNA of the CDR3 is TGTGCCAGCAGCTTCCCCCAGGGGAACACTGAAGCTTTCTTT. This sequence encodes CASSFPQGNTEAFF.

The sample holds many counts of this clonotype. The chain uses TRBV7-2 and TRBJ1-2; TRBD1 is a possible D gene (6 bases). Germline V gives CDR1 SGHTA, CDR2 FQGNSA. This CDR3 has 15 residues. V lost 5 bases, J lost 3 bases, and 16 bases lay in between. In DNA form, the CDR3 reads TGTGCCAGCAGCGCAAGGAGGACAGATTACTATGGCTACACCTTC. Its protein is CASSARRTDYYGYTF.

This clonotype was counted many times. The J gene is TRBJ1-5, the V gene TRBV20-1; the D gene is possibly TRBD1 (6 bases). Trimming took off 0 bases at V and 1 base at J, with 19 bases between the two ends. CDR3 length: 18 amino acids. Germline V gene lookup returns CDR1 DFQATT and CDR2 SNEGSKA (reference sequence). CDR3 sequence reads: CSARDLSLGGQSNQPQHF. CDR3 bases: TGCAGTGCTAGAGATTTGTCCCTCGGGGGGCAGAGCAATCAGCCCCAGCATTTT.

This clonotype was counted ten times or more. The chain has TRBV20-1 and TRBJ2-3; TRBD2 matches at 9 bases. Losses at the gene ends were 1 base for V and 5 bases for J; bases not matched to a gene: 7. This CDR3 spans 15 amino acids. The V gene's germline CDR1 is DFQATT and CDR2 SNEGSKA (reference sequence). Written as DNA, the CDR3 is TGCAGTGCTAGAGCCCGGGGAGCGGGGGGAGATACGCAGTATTTT. Translated, it gives CSARARGAGGDTQYF.

This clonotype was picked up many times. The V call is TRBV7-2, the J call TRBJ2-6; weak D call: TRBD2 (6 bases). V was cut by 4 bases and J by 12 bases, with 13 bases left in between. This CDR3 is 13 amino acids long. Per the germline V gene, CDR1 is SGHTA and CDR2 is FQGNSA. As DNA, the CDR3 is TGTGCCAGCAGCTACCCCGCGGGGCGCGTCCTGACTTTC. Residues: CASSYPAGRVLTF.

Of note for this clonotype: This may arise from a read error, as a much more abundant clone is one base away. This chain joins TRBV12-3 or TRBV12-4 and TRBJ2-5; D unresolved. The CDR3 spans 15 residues. CDR3 loop: CACSYAPLGRETQYF. CDR3 in DNA: TGTGCCTGCAGTTACGCACCCCTCGGACGGGAGACCCAGTACTTC.

The sample holds many counts of this clonotype. The chain is built from TRBV19 and TRBJ2-7; D possibly matches TRBD1 or TRBD2 (5 bases each). CDR3 length: 14 amino acids. V lost 5 bases, J lost 0 bases, and 11 bases lay in between. CDR1 is LNHDA and CDR2 is SQIVND in the germline V gene (reference sequence). CDR3 protein: CASSGTASSYEQYF. The CDR3 coding sequence is TGTGCCAGTAGTGGGACGGCGAGCTCCTACGAGCAGTACTTC.

This clonotype was detected ten times or more. V gene TRBV5-6 combines with J gene TRBJ1-4; TRBD1 agrees at 12 bases. The CDR3 has 15 amino acids. Trimming removed 4 bases from V and 8 bases from J; junction bases left unmatched: 6. CDR1 and CDR2 (germline): SGHDT, YYEEEE. The CDR3 here is CASSDTGTGGEKLFF. CDR3 bases: TGTGCCAGCAGCGATACCGGGACAGGGGGCGAAAAACTGTTTTTT. The full variable domain, rest sourced from reference TRBV5-6 and TRBJ1-4, is DAGVTQSPTHLIKTRGQQVTLRCSPKSGHDTVSWYQQALGQGPQFIFQYYEEEERQRGNFPDRFSGHQFPNYSSELNVNALLLGDSALYLCASSDTGTGGEKLFFGSGTQLSVL.

Notes on this clonotype: This could be a read error, since a much larger clone is one nucleotide away. The genes are TRBV20-1 and TRBJ2-5; TRBD2 might be the D (6 bases). Germline-derived CDR1 and CDR2 are DFQATT and SNEGSKA (reference sequence). The CDR3 is 13 residues long. V was shortened by 6 bases and J by 5 bases, with 16 bases between the two germline ends. The CDR3 DNA is TGCAGTGCATTCGCGGGGCCGTGGGAGACCCAGTACTTC. Translation gives CSAFAGPWETQYF.

This clonotype was counted a few times. The rearrangement links TRBV7-8 to TRBJ2-7, with TRBD2 matching 7 bases. The V gene's germline CDR1 is SGHVS and CDR2 FQNEAQ. The CDR3 runs to 12 residues. The chain's CDR3 is CASSLAANEQYV. CDR3 bases: TGTGCCAGCAGCCTAGCGGCAAACGAGCAGTACGTC.

This clonotype came up many times. This chain uses TRBV20-1 with TRBJ2-3; D remains unclear. The ends were cut back, 4 bases at V and 1 base at J, with 15 bases in the middle. The CDR3 has 15 residues. Germline V CDR1 and CDR2: DFQATT, SNEGSKA (reference sequence). DNA of the CDR3: TGCAGTGCTACAAGGCGGATCCGCGGCACAGATACGCAGTATTTT. It codes for CSATRRIRGTDTQYF.

There are many counts of this clonotype. V usage is TRBV7-2 and J usage is TRBJ2-5; no reliable D call. CDR1 is SGHTA and CDR2 is FQGNSA in the germline V gene. The V gene lost 7 bases and the J gene lost 2 bases, with 14 bases spanning the gap. This CDR3 contains 14 residues. For the CDR3, the DNA is TGTGCCAGCACCCGGTCCTGGGGACAAGAGACCCAGTACTTC. It translates to CASTRSWGQETQYF. The whole variable domain, remainder taken from reference TRBV7-2 and TRBJ2-5, is GAGVSQSPSNKVTEKGKDVELRCDPISGHTALYWYRQSLGQGLEFLIYFQGNSAPDKSGLPSDRFSAERTGGSVSTLTIQRTQQEDSAVYLCASTRSWGQETQYFGPGTRLLVL.

This clonotype appeared many times. V gene TRBV9 combines with J gene TRBJ1-3, with a weak D call TRBD1 (6 bases). CDR1 and CDR2 (germline): SGDLS, YYNGEE. Trimming removed 0 bases from V and 2 bases from J, with 6 bases in between. This CDR3 is built from 14 residues. As DNA, the CDR3 is TGTGCCAGCAGCGTAGGGGGGCCTGGAAACACCATATATTTT. Translation: CASSVGGPGNTIYF.

This clonotype was recorded at least ten times. V usage is TRBV7-9 and J usage is TRBJ1-2; D is unclear. Germline V gene sequence: CDR1 SEHNR, CDR2 FQNEAQ (reference sequence). V gave up 7 bases and J gave up 4 bases, with 10 bases separating them. There are 12 residues in the CDR3. The CDR3: CASTSEPYGYTF. DNA of the CDR3: TGTGCCAGCACCTCTGAGCCCTATGGCTACACCTTC.

This clonotype was seen ten or more times. The chain carries TRBV6-1 and TRBJ2-5, with D maybe TRBD1 (5 bases). The germline V gene encodes CDR1 MNHNS and CDR2 SASEGT. The CDR3 has 14 amino acids. V was shortened by 6 bases and J by 4 bases, with 15 bases between the two germline ends. CDR3: CASSRQNSRETQYF. Written as DNA, the CDR3 is TGTGCCAGCAGCCGACAGAACTCCCGAGAGACCCAGTACTTC.

This clonotype has a count of ten or more. This chain joins TRBV20-1 and TRBJ2-5; D is unclear. V lost 5 bases to trimming and J lost 2 bases, with 15 bases between them. The CDR3 runs to 14 residues. Germline V gives CDR1 DFQATT, CDR2 SNEGSKA (reference sequence). CDR3 protein: CSALKPPDQETQYF. CDR3 DNA sequence: TGCAGTGCTCTGAAGCCGCCCGATCAAGAGACCCAGTACTTC.

There are many counts of this clonotype. The gene calls are TRBV9 and TRBJ2-5, with D possibly being TRBD1 (6 bases). The germline V gene encodes CDR1 SGDLS and CDR2 YYNGEE. V was clipped by 0 bases and J by 5 bases, with 14 bases between them. The CDR3 runs to 15 residues. CDR3 region: CASSVEQGPGETQYF. CDR3 bases: TGTGCCAGCAGCGTAGAACAGGGTCCGGGGGAGACCCAGTACTTC. The variable domain in full, with the rest retrieved from reference TRBV9 and TRBJ2-5, is DSGVTQTPKHLITATGQRVTLRCSPRSGDLSVYWYQQSLDQGLQFLIQYYNGEERAKGNILERFSAQQFPDLHSELNLSSLELGDSALYFCASSVEQGPGETQYFGPGTRLLVL.